This T cell receptor beta chain was obtained from a study of glioma-infiltrating T cells after dendritic cell vaccination. Study-level background: The vaccine used monocyte-derived dendritic cells pulsed overnight with autologous tumor lysate.

Up to about 2 ug genomic DNA was used for TCRB CDR3 amplification. The method was immunoSEQ multiplex PCR; TCRdb's version includes in-frame clones alone and lacks a portion of them. The profile shows about 73,000 clones, more than 65% of them singletons. All glioblastoma patients lacked an isocitrate dehydrogenase mutation. Blood PBMC samples: pre-vaccination, two weeks post third vaccination, and at tumor progression. The sequencing used blood, collected before dendritic cell vaccination. The sequence derives from a human donor with glioblastoma.

The CDR3 region has the DNA TGTGCCAGCACCCCCCAGCGGGTGAACTACAATGAGCAGTTCTTC. It translates to CASTPQRVNYNEQFF. The chain joins TRBV2 to TRBJ2-1; D might be TRBD2 (6 bases). The length of the CDR3 is 15 residues. Per germline, CDR1 SNHLY and CDR2 FYNNEI. V lost 7 bases and J lost 3, with 16 bases in between.